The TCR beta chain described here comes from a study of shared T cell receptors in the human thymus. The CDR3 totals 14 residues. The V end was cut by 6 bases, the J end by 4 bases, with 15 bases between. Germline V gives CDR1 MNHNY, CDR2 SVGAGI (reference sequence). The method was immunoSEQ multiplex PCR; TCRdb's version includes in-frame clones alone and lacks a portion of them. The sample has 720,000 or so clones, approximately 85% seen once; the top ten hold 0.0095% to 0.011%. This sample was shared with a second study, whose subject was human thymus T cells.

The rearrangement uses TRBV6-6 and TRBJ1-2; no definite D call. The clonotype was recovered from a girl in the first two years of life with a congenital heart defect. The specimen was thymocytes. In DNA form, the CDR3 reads TGTGCCAGCAGACCTGAGGTCGGGATCTATGGCTACACCTTC. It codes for CASRPEVGIYGYTF.